This passage covers 29 T cell receptor beta chains from one sample sequenced in a study of vaccination and CD4 T cells after COVID-19. At the Johns Hopkins FTIC core, DNA taken from cultured CD4+ T cells was sequenced by way of the Oncomine TCR Beta short-read assay. TCRdb re-analysed the PCR reads in MiXCR, keeping a single row per CDR3 protein. The repertoire holds about 6,200 distinct CDR3 sequences, approximately 31% seen once, with 10% to 14% in the top ten. Their antigen targets remain unknown. The sample's treatment: roughly 11-day PBMC culture with coronavirus spike peptide pools or control peptides (ViraFEST assay). The material was CD4+ T cells from blood, cultured in vitro, obtained after SARS-CoV-2 vaccination. The source of these receptors is a human donor who had recovered from COVID-19.

The chain recombines TRBV15 with TRBJ2-1, with 9 bases identical to TRBD1. CDR1 is LNHNV and CDR2 is YYDKDF in the germline V gene (reference sequence). There are 16 residues in the CDR3. After removal of 5 bases from V and 8 bases from J, the junction contained 13 bases not matched to a gene. The CDR3 nucleotides read TGTGCCACCAGCCGCAGGGGCGGGACAGGGATCGATGAGCAGTTCTTC. It is translated as CATSRRGGTGIDEQFF. The full variable domain, in which reference TRBV15 and TRBJ2-1 provide the parts outside the CDR3, is DAMVIQNPRYQVTQFGKPVTLSCSQTLNHNVMYWYQQKSSQAPKLLFHYYDKDFNNEADTPDNFQSRRPNTSFCFLDIRSPGLGDTAMYLCATSRRGGTGIDEQFFGPGTRLTVL.

This chain links TRBV7-6 with TRBJ2-3, with D maybe TRBD2 (6 bases). The CDR3 consists of 16 residues. CDR1 SGHVS and CDR2 FNYEAQ come from the germline V gene. The V gene lost 3 bases and the J gene lost 0 bases, with 13 bases spanning the gap. The CDR3 DNA reads TGTGCCAGCAGCTTTGTGACTAGATCTAGCACAGATACGCAGTATTTT. Translation gives CASSFVTRSSTDTQYF.

V gene TRBV20-1 combines with J gene TRBJ1-2; TRBD1 agrees at 9 bases. The CDR3 runs 15 residues. Germline V lookup: CDR1 DFQATT, CDR2 SNEGSKA (reference sequence). Trimming cost V 6 bases and J 7 bases; bases outside gene matches: 15. CDR3 loop: CSAPPATGGRSGYTF. The CDR3 region has the DNA TGCAGTGCGCCGCCCGCGACAGGGGGTCGAAGTGGCTACACCTTC.

The chain couples TRBV19 to TRBJ2-7; TRBD2 matches 11 bases. The CDR3 has 15 amino acids. V was clipped by 3 bases and J by 4 bases; unmatched bases: 5. Germline V gene lookup returns CDR1 LNHDA and CDR2 SQIVND (reference sequence). The CDR3 region is CASSISLAGGYEQYF. The CDR3 nucleotides read TGTGCCAGTAGTATCTCCCTAGCGGGAGGTTACGAGCAGTACTTC.

This clonotype is termed large (0.1 to 1%). The chain has TRBV24-1 and TRBJ2-1, with D possibly called TRBD1 or TRBD2 (7 bases each). The V end lost 2 bases, the J end lost 8 bases, and 18 bases lay between the germline ends. The CDR3 runs 16 residues. Per the germline V gene, CDR1 is KGHDR and CDR2 is SFDVKD. The CDR3 region is CATSDSWGRGGDEQFF. The CDR3, as DNA: TGTGCCACCAGTGATTCATGGGGCAGGGGGGGCGATGAGCAGTTCTTC.

The chain joins TRBV4-2 to TRBJ2-7; possibly TRBD1 for D (6 bases). The CDR3 contains 14 residues. Germline CDR1 is LGHNA and CDR2 is YNFKEQ. V lost 6 bases, J lost 0 bases, and 12 bases lay in between. CDR3 loop: CASSPRGASYEQYF. The CDR3 DNA reads TGTGCCAGCAGTCCCAGGGGAGCCTCCTACGAGCAGTACTTC.

This clonotype showed up just once. V gene TRBV29-1 combines with J gene TRBJ1-2; 9 bases are shared with TRBD1. This CDR3 is built from 13 residues. Germline V lookup: CDR1 SQVTM, CDR2 ANQGSEA. Losses at the gene ends were 4 bases for V and 4 bases for J; bases not matched to a gene: 4. The CDR3 here is CSVGDRAGYGYTF. The CDR3 DNA follows: TGCAGCGTTGGGGACAGGGCGGGCTATGGCTACACCTTC.

The rearrangement uses TRBV20-1 and TRBJ2-5; 8 bases are shared with TRBD1. The CDR3 is 15 residues long. Unmatched junction bases numbered 7, after V lost 0 bases and J lost 4 bases. Per the germline V gene, CDR1 is DFQATT and CDR2 is SNEGSKA (reference sequence). This CDR3 reads CSARDGQGARETQYF. The CDR3 bases are TGCAGTGCTAGAGATGGCCAGGGGGCACGAGAGACCCAGTACTTC.

The V call is TRBV7-9, the J call TRBJ2-3, with 8 bases matching TRBD1. Per germline, CDR1 SEHNR and CDR2 FQNEAQ (reference sequence). Trimming removed 5 bases from V and 5 bases from J; junction bases left unmatched: 9. The CDR3 is 15 amino acids. The CDR3 reads CASSPQGAFGDTQYF. CDR3 DNA sequence: TGTGCCAGCAGCCCGCAGGGGGCGTTTGGAGATACGCAGTATTTT.

The gene calls are TRBV7-3 and TRBJ2-7; 11 bases are shared with TRBD2. V shed 4 bases and J 6 bases; nucleotides not matched to a gene: 14. The CDR3 spans 17 residues. Germline V lookup: CDR1 SGHTA, CDR2 FQGTGA. CDR3 nucleotides: TGTGCCAGCAGCTCACGGACTAGCGGGTCCCTGCCAGGCGAGCAGTACTTC. This translates into CASSSRTSGSLPGEQYF.

By its share, this clonotype is large (0.1 to 1%). The chain carries TRBV20-1 and TRBJ2-7, with 8 nucleotides matching TRBD2. Germline V gene lookup returns CDR1 DFQATT and CDR2 SNEGSKA (reference sequence). J lost 0 bases, V lost 7 bases, and 8 bases had no gene match. This CDR3 is 14 amino acids long. CDR3 amino acids: CSVPRGGSSYEQYF. The CDR3 region has the DNA TGCAGTGTACCCCGCGGGGGGAGCTCCTACGAGCAGTACTTC.

In its sample, this clonotype was seen a few times. The V and J genes are TRBV20-1 and TRBJ2-1, with D unclear. Germline-derived CDR1 and CDR2 are DFQATT and SNEGSKA (reference sequence). There are 14 residues in the CDR3. The V and J ends lost 6 bases and 3 bases respectively, with 15 bases between them. The CDR3 protein is CSANTPLSYNEQFF. CDR3 DNA: TGCAGTGCCAACACCCCCCTTAGCTACAATGAGCAGTTCTTC.

This chain links TRBV4-2 with TRBJ1-1, with TRBD1 matching over 9 bases. This CDR3 spans 16 amino acids. Germline V CDR1 and CDR2: LGHNA, YNFKEQ. V lost 1 base and J lost 6; bases outside the gene matches: 9. The CDR3 DNA is TGTGCCAGCAGCCAAGTCGACAGGGGGATGGCCCCTGAAGCTTTCTTT. Amino acid sequence: CASSQVDRGMAPEAFF.

The V and J genes are TRBV19 and TRBJ2-7; D tentatively fits TRBD1 or TRBD2 (5 bases each). Germline values: CDR1 LNHDA, CDR2 SQIVND (reference sequence). V dropped 3 bases and J dropped 7 bases, with 16 bases sitting between them. The CDR3 loop spans 14 amino acids. The DNA of the CDR3 is TGTGCCAGTAGTATTCGAGGAGGCAGGGTGGAGCAGTACTTC. It translates to CASSIRGGRVEQYF. The full variable domain, rest sourced from reference TRBV19 and TRBJ2-7, is DGGITQSPKYLFRKEGQNVTLSCEQNLNHDAMYWYRQDPGQGLRLIYYSQIVNDFQKGDIAEGYSVSREKKESFPLTVTSAQKNPTAFYLCASSIRGGRVEQYFGPGTRLTVT.

V usage is TRBV20-1 and J usage is TRBJ2-3; TRBD2 might be the D (6 bases). The CDR3 is 16 residues long. Germline-derived CDR1 and CDR2 are DFQATT and SNEGSKA (reference sequence). V was pared by 0 bases and J by 2 bases, with 15 bases between. CDR3 loop: CSARDRASAYTDTQYF. In nucleotides, the CDR3 is TGCAGTGCTAGAGATCGGGCTAGCGCCTACACAGATACGCAGTATTTT.

This rearrangement joins TRBV7-4 to TRBJ2-1; either TRBD1 or TRBD2 may fit D (5 bases each). This CDR3 comprises 11 residues. Germline CDR1 reads SGHVT; CDR2 reads SQSDAQ. Between the trimmed V and J ends, which lost 2 bases and 13 bases, there was a span of 9 bases. This chain's CDR3 is CASSLRDVQFF. CDR3 in DNA: TGTGCCAGCAGCTTAAGGGACGTTCAGTTCTTC.

This clonotype is medium-sized by share. This chain connects TRBV7-2 to TRBJ2-5; no reliable D call. This CDR3 is 12 amino acids long. Germline lookup yields CDR1 SGHTA and CDR2 FQGNSA. The V and J ends lost 5 bases and 6 bases respectively, with 10 bases between them. The CDR3 loop reads CASSPSRQTQYF. The CDR3 bases are TGTGCCAGCAGCCCCAGTAGGCAGACCCAGTACTTC.

This clonotype is medium-sized. V and J are TRBV7-2 and TRBJ2-7; tentatively, D is TRBD2 (5 bases). Germline assignment: CDR1 SGHTA and CDR2 FQGNSA. This CDR3 has 13 amino acids. The V and J ends lost 5 bases and 7 bases respectively, with 15 bases between them. In DNA, the CDR3 is TGTGCCAGCAGCGTTCGAGGAGGCCAGGAGCAGTACTTC. It is translated as CASSVRGGQEQYF.

The V call is TRBV24-1, the J call TRBJ2-5; D not resolved. Per germline, CDR1 KGHDR and CDR2 SFDVKD. The ends were cut back, 3 bases at V and 5 bases at J, with 15 bases in the middle. There are 15 residues in the CDR3. The CDR3 reads CATSDPSSNGETQYF. As DNA, the CDR3 is TGTGCCACCAGTGATCCCAGTAGCAATGGGGAGACCCAGTACTTC.

V and J are TRBV6-5 and TRBJ2-2; no reliable D call. Germline V gene lookup returns CDR1 MNHEY and CDR2 SVGAGI. V lost 2 bases and J 4 bases, leaving 11 bases between the germline ends. CDR3 length: 15 residues. Here the CDR3 DNA reads TGTGCCAGCAGTTACAAGGCAGTTCGCACCGGGGAGCTGTTTTTT. This translates into CASSYKAVRTGELFF.

The chain uses TRBV28 and TRBJ1-2; no reliable D call. Trimming pared 5 bases from V and 2 bases from J, leaving 3 bases between. This CDR3 has 11 amino acids. Looked up from germline, CDR1 is MDHEN and CDR2 is SYDVKM. The CDR3 here is CASSPNYGYTF. The CDR3 DNA follows: TGTGCCAGCAGTCCAAACTATGGCTACACCTTC.

A few counts support this clonotype. The chain couples TRBV5-4 to TRBJ2-5, with 8 bases identical to TRBD2. Germline CDR1 SGHNT, CDR2 YYREEE (reference sequence). There are 15 residues in the CDR3. J lost 4 bases, V lost 0 bases, and 5 bases had no gene match. The CDR3 sequence: CASSLGLAGVETQYF. The CDR3 nucleotides read TGTGCCAGCAGCTTGGGTCTAGCGGGTGTAGAGACCCAGTACTTC. The variable domain in full, completed from reference TRBV5-4 and TRBJ2-5, reads ETGVTQSPTHLIKTRGQQVTLRCSSQSGHNTVSWYQQALGQGPQFIFQYYREEENGRGNFPPRFSGLQFPNYSSELNVNALELDDSALYLCASSLGLAGVETQYFGPGTRLLVL.

V and J are TRBV20-1 and TRBJ2-7; 7 nucleotides match TRBD2. There are 13 residues in the CDR3. CDR1 and CDR2 (germline): DFQATT, SNEGSKA (reference sequence). The trim removed 2 bases at V and 5 bases at J, leaving 6 bases unmatched. Here the CDR3 reads CSARPWTRDEQYF. The DNA of the CDR3 is TGCAGTGCTAGACCATGGACTAGAGACGAGCAGTACTTC.

This clonotype came up a few times. The chain links TRBV6-5 to TRBJ1-5; perhaps TRBD1 as D (5 bases). V was cut by 3 bases and J by 7 bases, with 13 bases left in between. Germline lookup yields CDR1 MNHEY and CDR2 SVGAGI. This CDR3 spans 14 amino acids. CDR3 protein: CASSYSDINQPQHF. CDR3 DNA sequence: TGTGCCAGCAGTTATTCGGACATTAACCAGCCCCAGCATTTT.

In its sample, this clonotype ranks as medium-sized. The chain links TRBV7-2 to TRBJ2-3, with 12 bases identical to TRBD2. CDR1 is SGHTA, CDR2 FQGNSA, per germline. The CDR3 sequence is 18 residues long. The V segment lost 5 bases and the J segment 4 bases; nucleotides outside the gene matches: 13. CDR3 loop: CASSPSPELAGGSDTQYF. Here the CDR3 DNA reads TGTGCCAGCAGCCCCTCCCCCGAACTAGCGGGGGGTTCAGATACGCAGTATTTT.

This clonotype was observed a handful of times. This chain joins TRBV6-4 and TRBJ2-5; D not certain. Germline CDR1 and CDR2: MRHNA and SNTAGT. CDR3 length: 13 amino acids. Trimming stripped 11 bases from V and 2 bases from J, with 15 bases between. CDR3 amino acids: CARPGFPQETQYF. The CDR3 DNA is TGTGCCCGACCGGGTTTTCCTCAAGAGACCCAGTACTTC.

The chain combines TRBV7-2 with TRBJ2-2, with D possibly TRBD2 on 6 matching bases. This CDR3 comprises 17 residues. Trimming pared 5 bases from V and 1 base from J, leaving 17 bases between. CDR1 is SGHTA, CDR2 FQGNSA, per germline. CDR3 region: CASSLGIGGLNTGELFF. The CDR3 region has the DNA TGTGCCAGCAGCCTGGGGATTGGGGGACTGAACACCGGGGAGCTGTTTTTT.

The gene calls are TRBV6-5 and TRBJ2-1, with unresolved D. The CDR3 runs 19 residues. The germline CDR1 and CDR2 sequences are MNHEY and SVGAGI. Trimming cost V 0 bases and J 0 bases, with 18 bases left between them. CDR3 protein: CASSYSIPGMVSSYNEQFF. The CDR3 coding sequence is TGTGCCAGCAGTTACTCGATACCGGGTATGGTCAGCTCCTACAATGAGCAGTTCTTC.

V gene TRBV20-1 combines with J gene TRBJ1-5; D gene uncertain. Germline-derived CDR1 and CDR2 are DFQATT and SNEGSKA (reference sequence). This CDR3 is 14 amino acids long. V lost 6 bases and J lost 3, with 15 bases in between. CDR3 in DNA: TGCAGTGCAGACCCAAGGATCTCCAATCAGCCCCAGCATTTT. This codes for CSADPRISNQPQHF.